This T cell receptor beta chain was captured by sequencing in a study of early T cells in non-severe SARS-CoV-2 infection. Study context: Sequencing used unsorted whole-blood bulk RNA, so chains lack pairing. General study points: Using VDJdb, the matching emphasized anti-spike CD8 responses while missing private and CD4 specificities.

Of note for this clonotype: What it recognizes is unknown.

Individual cDNA molecules were tagged with unique molecular identifiers. Each CDR3 protein is one row after TCRdb ran MiXCR on the 5' RACE reads. In the table there are around 98,000 distinct CDR3 sequences, 9.5% to 11% of which are singletons. This CDR3 is built from 13 residues. V lost 4 bases to trimming and J lost 6 bases, with 13 bases between them. This TCR derives from an adult who was a healthcare worker with PCR-confirmed SARS-CoV-2 infection or an uninfected control (not recorded which). Sequenced sample: whole blood. V usage is TRBV12-3 or TRBV12-4 and J usage is TRBJ2-7; a possible D gene is TRBD1 (6 bases). DNA for the CDR3: TGTGCCAGCAGTTCGGCAGGGGTGGCCGAGCAGTACTTC. It specifies CASSSAGVAEQYF.